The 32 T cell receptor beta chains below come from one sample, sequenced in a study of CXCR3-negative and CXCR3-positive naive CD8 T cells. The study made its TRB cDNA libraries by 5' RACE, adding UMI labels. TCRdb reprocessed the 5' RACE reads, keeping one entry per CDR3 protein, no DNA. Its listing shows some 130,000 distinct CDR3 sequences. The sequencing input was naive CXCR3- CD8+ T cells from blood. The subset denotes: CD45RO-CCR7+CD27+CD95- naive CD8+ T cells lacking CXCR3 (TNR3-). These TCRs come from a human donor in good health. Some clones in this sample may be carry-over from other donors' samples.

The CDR3 loop is CASRSDSSNQPQHF. This sequence joins TRBV12-3 or TRBV12-4 and TRBJ1-5; TCRdb's assignment of TRBD1 cannot be checked, as there is no DNA. The CDR3 contains 14 residues.

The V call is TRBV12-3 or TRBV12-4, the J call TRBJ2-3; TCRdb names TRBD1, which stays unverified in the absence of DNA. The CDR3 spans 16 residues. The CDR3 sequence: CASSAPKAGARDTQYF.

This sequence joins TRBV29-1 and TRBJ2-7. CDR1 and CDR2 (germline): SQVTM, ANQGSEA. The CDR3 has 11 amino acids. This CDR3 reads CSVAGAYEQYF.

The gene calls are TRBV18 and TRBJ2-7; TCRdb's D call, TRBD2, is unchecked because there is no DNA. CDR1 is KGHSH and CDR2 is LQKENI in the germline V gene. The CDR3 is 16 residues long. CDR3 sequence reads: CASSSGLAGESYEQYF.

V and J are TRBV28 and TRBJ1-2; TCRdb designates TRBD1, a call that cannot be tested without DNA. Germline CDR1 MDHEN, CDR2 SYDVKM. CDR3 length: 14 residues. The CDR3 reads CASSLSGTDEFYTF.

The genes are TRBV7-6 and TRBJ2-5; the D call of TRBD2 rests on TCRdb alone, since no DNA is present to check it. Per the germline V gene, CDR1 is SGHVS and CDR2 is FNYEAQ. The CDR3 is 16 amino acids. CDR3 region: CASSPRKAERGVPQYF.

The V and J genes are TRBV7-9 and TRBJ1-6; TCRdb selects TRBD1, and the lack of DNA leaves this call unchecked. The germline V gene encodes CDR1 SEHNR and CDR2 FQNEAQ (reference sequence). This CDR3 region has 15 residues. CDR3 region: CASSLVRGYNSPLHF.

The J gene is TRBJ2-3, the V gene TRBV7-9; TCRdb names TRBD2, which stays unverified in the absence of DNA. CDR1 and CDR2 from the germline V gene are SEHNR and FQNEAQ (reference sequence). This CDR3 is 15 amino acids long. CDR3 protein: CASSLEGLVSDTQYF.

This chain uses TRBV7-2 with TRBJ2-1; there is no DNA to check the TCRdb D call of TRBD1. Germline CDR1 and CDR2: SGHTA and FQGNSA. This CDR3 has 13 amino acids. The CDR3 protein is CASSLEGADEQFF.

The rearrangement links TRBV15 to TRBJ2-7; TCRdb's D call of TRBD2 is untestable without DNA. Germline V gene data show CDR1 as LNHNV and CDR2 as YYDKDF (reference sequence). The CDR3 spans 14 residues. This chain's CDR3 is CATSRVRGNYEQYF.

The CDR3 is CASSLAGAGGAFANEQFF. The chain is built from TRBV7-9 and TRBJ2-1; TCRdb calls TRBD2, which cannot be checked without DNA. Germline loops: CDR1 SEHNR, CDR2 FQNEAQ (reference sequence). This CDR3 region has 18 residues.

CDR3 protein: CASSYPSGTQYF. The rearrangement uses TRBV7-6 and TRBJ2-5; no DNA is available, so the TRBD1 call from TCRdb remains unchecked. The CDR3 length is 12 residues. Per the germline V gene, CDR1 is SGHVS and CDR2 is FNYEAQ.

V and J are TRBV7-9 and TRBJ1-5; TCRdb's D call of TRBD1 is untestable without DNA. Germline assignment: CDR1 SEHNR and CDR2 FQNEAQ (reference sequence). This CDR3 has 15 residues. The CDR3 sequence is CASSFDSVINQPQHF.

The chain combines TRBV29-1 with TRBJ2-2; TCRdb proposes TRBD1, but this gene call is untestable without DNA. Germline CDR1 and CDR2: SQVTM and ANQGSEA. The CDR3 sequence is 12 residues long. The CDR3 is CSVVQDTGELFF.

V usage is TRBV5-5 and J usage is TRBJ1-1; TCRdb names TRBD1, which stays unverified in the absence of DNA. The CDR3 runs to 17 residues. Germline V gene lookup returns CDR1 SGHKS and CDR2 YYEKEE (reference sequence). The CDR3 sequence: CASSLVSVTGSLTEAFF.

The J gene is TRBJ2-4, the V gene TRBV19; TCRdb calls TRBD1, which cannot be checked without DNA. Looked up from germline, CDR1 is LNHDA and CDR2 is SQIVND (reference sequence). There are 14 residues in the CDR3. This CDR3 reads CASSIRGAQDIQYF.

CDR3 region: CASSLEASGRALNEQFF. The V gene is TRBV7-2, the J gene TRBJ2-1; TCRdb proposes TRBD2, but this gene call is untestable without DNA. From germline, CDR1 is SGHTA and CDR2 FQGNSA. The CDR3 consists of 17 residues.

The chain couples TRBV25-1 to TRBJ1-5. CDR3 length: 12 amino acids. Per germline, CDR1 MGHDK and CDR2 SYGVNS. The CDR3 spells CASSESGQPQHF. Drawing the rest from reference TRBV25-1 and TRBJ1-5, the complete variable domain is EADIYQTPRYLVIGTGKKITLECSQTMGHDKMYWYQQDPGMELHLIHYSYGVNSTEKGDLSSESTVSRIRTEHFPLTLESARPSHTSQYLCASSESGQPQHFGDGTRLSIL.

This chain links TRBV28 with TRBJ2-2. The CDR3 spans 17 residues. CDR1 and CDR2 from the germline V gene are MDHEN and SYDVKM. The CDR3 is CASSSFTHGVNTGELFF. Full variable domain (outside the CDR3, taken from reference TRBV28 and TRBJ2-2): DVKVTQSSRYLVKRTGEKVFLECVQDMDHENMFWYRQDPGLGLRLIYFSYDVKMKEKGDIPEGYSVSREKKERFSLILESASTNQTSMYLCASSSFTHGVNTGELFFGEGSRLTVL.

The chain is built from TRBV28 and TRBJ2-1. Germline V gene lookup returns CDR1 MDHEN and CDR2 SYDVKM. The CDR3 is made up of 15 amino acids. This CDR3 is CASSFGGSSYNEQFF.

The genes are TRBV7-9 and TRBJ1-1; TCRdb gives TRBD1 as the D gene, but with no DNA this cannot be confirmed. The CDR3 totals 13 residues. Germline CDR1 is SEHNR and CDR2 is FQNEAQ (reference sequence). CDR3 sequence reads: CASGSPKGTEAFF.

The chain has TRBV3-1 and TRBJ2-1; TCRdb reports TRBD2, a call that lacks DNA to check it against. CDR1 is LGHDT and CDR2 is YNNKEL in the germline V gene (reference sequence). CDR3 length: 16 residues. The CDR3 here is CASSQEGYGLDNEQFF.

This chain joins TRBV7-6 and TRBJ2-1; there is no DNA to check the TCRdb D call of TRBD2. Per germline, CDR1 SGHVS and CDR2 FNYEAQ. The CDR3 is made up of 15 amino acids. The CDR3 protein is CASSFLAGDYNEQFF. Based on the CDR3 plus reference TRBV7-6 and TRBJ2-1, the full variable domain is GAGVSQSPRYKVTKRGQDVALRCDPISGHVSLYWYRQALGQGPEFLTYFNYEAQQDKSGLPNDRFSAERPEGSISTLTIQRTEQRDSAMYRCASSFLAGDYNEQFFGPGTRLTVL.

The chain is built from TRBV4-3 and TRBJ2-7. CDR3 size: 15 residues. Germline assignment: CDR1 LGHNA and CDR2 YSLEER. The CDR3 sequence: CASSQDLGTSYEQYF.

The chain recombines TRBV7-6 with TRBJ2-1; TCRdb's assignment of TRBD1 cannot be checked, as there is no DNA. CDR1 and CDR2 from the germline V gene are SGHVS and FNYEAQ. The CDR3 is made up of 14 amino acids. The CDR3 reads CASSLEAQRGEQFF.

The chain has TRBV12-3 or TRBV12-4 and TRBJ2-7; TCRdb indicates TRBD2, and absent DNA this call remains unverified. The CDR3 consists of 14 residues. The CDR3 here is CASSPGLATNEQYF.

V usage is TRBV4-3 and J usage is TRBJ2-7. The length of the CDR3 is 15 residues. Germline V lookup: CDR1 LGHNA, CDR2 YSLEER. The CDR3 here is CASSQDRATLKEQYF.

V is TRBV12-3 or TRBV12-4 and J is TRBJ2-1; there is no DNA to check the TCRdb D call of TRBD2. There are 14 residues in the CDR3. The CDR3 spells CASSLLAGVDEQFF.

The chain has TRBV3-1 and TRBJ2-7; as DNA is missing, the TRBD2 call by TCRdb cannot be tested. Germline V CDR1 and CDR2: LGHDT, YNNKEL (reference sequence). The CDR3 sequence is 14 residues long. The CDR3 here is CASSQVIAGDEQYF.

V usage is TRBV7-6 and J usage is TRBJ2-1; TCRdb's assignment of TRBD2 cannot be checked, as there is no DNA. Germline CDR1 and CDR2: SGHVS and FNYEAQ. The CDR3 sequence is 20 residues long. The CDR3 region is CASSLDIPPLAGGRGNEQFF.

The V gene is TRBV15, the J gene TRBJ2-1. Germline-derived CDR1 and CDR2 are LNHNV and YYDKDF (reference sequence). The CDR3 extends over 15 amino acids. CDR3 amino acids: CATSRDQLSDNEQFF.

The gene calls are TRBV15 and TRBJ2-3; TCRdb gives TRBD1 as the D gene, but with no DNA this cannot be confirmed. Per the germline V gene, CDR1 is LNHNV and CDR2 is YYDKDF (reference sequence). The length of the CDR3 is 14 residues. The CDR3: CATRGRGNTDTQYF.